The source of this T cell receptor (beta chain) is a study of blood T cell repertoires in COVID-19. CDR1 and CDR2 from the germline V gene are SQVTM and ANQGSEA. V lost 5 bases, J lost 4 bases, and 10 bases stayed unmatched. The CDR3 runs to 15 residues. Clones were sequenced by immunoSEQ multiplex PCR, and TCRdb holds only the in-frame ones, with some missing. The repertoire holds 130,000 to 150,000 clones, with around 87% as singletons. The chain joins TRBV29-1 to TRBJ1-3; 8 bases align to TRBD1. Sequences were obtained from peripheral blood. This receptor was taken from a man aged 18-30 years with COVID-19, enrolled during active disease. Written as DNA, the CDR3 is TGCAGCGTTCTAACCGACAGGGGATCGGGAAACACCATATATTTT. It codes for CSVLTDRGSGNTIYF. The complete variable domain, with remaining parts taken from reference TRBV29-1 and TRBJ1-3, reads SAVISQKPSRDICQRGTSLTIQCQVDSQVTMMFWYRQQPGQSLTLIATANQGSEATYESGFVIDKFPISRPNLTFSTLTVSNMSPEDSSIYLCSVLTDRGSGNTIYFGEGSWLTVV.